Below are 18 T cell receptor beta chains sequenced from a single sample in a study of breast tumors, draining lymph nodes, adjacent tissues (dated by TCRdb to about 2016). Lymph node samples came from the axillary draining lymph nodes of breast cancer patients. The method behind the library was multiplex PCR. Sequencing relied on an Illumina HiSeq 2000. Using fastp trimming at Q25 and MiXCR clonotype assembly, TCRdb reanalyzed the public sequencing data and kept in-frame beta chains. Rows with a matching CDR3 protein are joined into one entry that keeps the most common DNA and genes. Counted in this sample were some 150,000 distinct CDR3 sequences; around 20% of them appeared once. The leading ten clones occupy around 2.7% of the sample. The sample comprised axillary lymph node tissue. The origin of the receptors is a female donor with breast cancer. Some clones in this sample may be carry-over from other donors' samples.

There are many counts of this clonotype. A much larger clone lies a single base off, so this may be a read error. The CDR3 sequence is CASSFKRVYNEQFF. The DNA of the CDR3 is TGTGCCAGCAGCTTTAAGCGGGTCTACAATGAGCAGTTCTTC. The genes are TRBV27 and TRBJ2-1; TRBD2 might be the D (6 bases). The CDR3 is 14 residues long. The germline V gene encodes CDR1 MNHEY and CDR2 SMNVEV (reference sequence). V was trimmed by 6 bases and J by 3 bases, leaving 12 bases between them.

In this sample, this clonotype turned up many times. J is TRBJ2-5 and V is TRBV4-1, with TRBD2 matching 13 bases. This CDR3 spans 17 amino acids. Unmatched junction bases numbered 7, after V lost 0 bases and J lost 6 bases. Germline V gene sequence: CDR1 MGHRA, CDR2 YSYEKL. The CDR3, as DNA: TGCGCCAGCAGCCAAGACCTTCGGACTAGCGGGAGAAAGACCCAGTACTTC. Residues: CASSQDLRTSGRKTQYF.

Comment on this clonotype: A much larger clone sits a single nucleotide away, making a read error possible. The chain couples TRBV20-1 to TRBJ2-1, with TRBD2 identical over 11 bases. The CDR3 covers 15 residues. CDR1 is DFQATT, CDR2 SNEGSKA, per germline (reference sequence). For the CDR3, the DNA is TGCAGTGCTAGTCCGCCTAGCGGGGGGTACAATGAGCAGCTCTTC. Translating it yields CSASPPSGGYNEQLF.

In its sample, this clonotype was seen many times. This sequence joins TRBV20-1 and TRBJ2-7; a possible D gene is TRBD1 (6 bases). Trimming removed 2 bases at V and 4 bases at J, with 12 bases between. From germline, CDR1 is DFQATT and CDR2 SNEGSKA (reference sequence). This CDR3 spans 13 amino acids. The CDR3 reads CSARRGRGYEQYF. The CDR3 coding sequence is TGCAGTGCTAGAAGGGGCAGGGGTTACGAGCAGTACTTC.

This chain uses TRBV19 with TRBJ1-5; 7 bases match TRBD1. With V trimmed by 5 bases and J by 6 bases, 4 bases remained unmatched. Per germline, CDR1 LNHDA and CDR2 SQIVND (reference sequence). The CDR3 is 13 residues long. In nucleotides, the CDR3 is TGTGCCAGTAGTGAGCAGGGGGGTCAGCCCCAGCATTTT. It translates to CASSEQGGQPQHF.

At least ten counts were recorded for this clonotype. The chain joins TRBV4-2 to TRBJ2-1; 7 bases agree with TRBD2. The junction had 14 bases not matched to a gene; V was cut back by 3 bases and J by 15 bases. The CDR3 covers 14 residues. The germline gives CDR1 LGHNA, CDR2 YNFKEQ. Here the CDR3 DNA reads TGTGCCAGCAGCCAGGAGGGACTAACGGGAGCCCGGTTCTTC. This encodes CASSQEGLTGARFF.

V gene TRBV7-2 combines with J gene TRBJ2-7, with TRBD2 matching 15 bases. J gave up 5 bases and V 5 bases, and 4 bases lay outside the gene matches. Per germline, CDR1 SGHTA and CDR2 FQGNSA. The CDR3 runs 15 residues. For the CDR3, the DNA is TGTGCCAGCAGCACGGGGACTAGCGGGAGGAACGAGCAGTACTTC. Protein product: CASSTGTSGRNEQYF.

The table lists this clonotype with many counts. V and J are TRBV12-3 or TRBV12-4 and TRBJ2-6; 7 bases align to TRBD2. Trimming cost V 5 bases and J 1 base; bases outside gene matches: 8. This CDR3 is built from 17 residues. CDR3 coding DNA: TGTGCCAGCAGTCCCTACAGCGGGGCGTCTGGGGCCAACGTCCTGACTTTC. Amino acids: CASSPYSGASGANVLTF.

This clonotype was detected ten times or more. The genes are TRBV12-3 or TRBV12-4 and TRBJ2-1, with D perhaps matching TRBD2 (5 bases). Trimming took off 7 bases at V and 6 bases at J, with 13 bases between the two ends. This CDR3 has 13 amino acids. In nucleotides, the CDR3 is TGTGCCAGCACCTCACGCGGGCGCAATGAGCAGTTCTTC. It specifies CASTSRGRNEQFF.

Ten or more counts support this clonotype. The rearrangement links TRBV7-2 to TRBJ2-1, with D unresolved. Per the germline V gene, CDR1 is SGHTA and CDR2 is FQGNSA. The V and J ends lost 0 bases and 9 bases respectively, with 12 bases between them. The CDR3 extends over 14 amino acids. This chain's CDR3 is CASSLAGLVSEQFF. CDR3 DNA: TGTGCCAGCAGCTTAGCCGGCCTAGTTAGTGAGCAGTTCTTC. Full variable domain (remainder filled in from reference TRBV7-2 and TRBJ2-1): GAGVSQSPSNKVTEKGKDVELRCDPISGHTALYWYRQSLGQGLEFLIYFQGNSAPDKSGLPSDRFSAERTGGSVSTLTIQRTQQEDSAVYLCASSLAGLVSEQFFGPGTRLTVL.

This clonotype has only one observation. The CDR3 DNA follows: TGTGCCAGCAGCTTACCGGGGAACACTGAAGCTTTCTTT. It encodes CASSLPGNTEAFF. The chain couples TRBV7-6 to TRBJ1-1; D unclear. Trimming took off 2 bases at V and 1 base at J, with 5 bases between the two ends. The CDR3 has 13 amino acids. The germline gives CDR1 SGHVS, CDR2 FNYEAQ. Full variable domain (missing parts from reference TRBV7-6 and TRBJ1-1): GAGVSQSPRYKVTKRGQDVALRCDPISGHVSLYWYRQALGQGPEFLTYFNYEAQQDKSGLPNDRFSAERPEGSISTLTIQRTEQRDSAMYRCASSLPGNTEAFFGQGTRLTVV.

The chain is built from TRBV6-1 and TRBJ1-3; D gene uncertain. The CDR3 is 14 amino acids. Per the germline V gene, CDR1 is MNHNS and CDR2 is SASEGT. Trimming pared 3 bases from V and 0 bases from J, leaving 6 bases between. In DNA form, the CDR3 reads TGTGCCAGCAGTGACACATTCTCTGGAAACACCATATATTTT. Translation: CASSDTFSGNTIYF.

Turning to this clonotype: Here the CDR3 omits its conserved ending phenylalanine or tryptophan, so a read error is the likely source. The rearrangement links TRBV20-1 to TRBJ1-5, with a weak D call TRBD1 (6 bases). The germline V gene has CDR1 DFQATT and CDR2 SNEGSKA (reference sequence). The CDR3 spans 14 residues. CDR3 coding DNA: TGCAGCGCTAGCATCAGGGGTCCCAATCAGCCCCAGCATCTT. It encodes CSASIRGPNQPQHL.

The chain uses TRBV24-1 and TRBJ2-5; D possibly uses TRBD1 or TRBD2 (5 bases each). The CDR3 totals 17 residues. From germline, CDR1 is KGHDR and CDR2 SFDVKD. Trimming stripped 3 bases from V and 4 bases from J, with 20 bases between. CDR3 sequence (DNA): TGTGCCACCAGTGATCCACTGTCAGGGACGAGAGGAGAGACCCAGTACTTC. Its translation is CATSDPLSGTRGETQYF.

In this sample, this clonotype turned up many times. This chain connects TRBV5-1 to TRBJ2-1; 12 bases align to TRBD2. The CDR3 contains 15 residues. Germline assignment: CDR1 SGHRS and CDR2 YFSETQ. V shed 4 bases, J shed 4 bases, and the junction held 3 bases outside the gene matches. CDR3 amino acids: CASSPTSGRYNEQFF. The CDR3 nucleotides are TGCGCCAGCAGCCCGACTAGCGGGAGATACAATGAGCAGTTCTTC.

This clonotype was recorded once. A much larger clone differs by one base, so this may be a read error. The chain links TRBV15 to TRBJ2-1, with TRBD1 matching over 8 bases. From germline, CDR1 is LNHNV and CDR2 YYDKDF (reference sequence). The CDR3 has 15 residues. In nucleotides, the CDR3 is TGTGCCACCAGCAGTCAGGGGGCGTCGTACAATGAGCAGTCCTTC. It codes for CATSSQGASYNEQSF.

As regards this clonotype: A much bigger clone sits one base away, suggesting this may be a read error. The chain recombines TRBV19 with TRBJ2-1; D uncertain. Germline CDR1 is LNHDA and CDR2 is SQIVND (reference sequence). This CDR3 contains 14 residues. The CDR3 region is CSSSIVADYNEQFF. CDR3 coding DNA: TGTTCCAGTAGTATTGTAGCCGACTACAATGAGCAGTTCTTC.

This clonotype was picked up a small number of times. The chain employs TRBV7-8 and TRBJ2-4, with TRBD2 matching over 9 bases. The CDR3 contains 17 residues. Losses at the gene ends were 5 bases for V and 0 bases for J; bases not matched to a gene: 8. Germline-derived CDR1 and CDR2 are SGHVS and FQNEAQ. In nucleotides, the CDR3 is TGTGCCAGCAGCATCAGTCCTAGCGGGGTAGCCAAAAACATTCAGTACTTC. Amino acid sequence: CASSISPSGVAKNIQYF.